One T cell receptor (beta chain) is described in this entry. CDR3 length equals 17 residues. Germline trimming cut 4 bases from V and 3 bases from J; bases unmatched to any gene: 9. Germline V gene data show CDR1 as SGHNT and CDR2 as YYREEE (reference sequence). The sample belongs to a study of blood T cell repertoires in COVID-19. Study information: Specimens from acute and convalescent COVID-19 originated in the United States, Italy and Spain. Sample material is recorded as cDNA or gDNA derived from T cells, B-cell-depleted T cells, or PBMCs.

Original handling: Reference gene primer amplification in the assay estimated nucleated cell counts. TCRdb keeps only in-frame clones here, not all; method: immunoSEQ multiplex PCR. V and J calls and clone size are as listed in that table; D and trimming were resolved from the DNA. The sample records roughly 100,000 clones, less than 90% being singletons. The sequence was obtained from a man in his fifties or sixties with acute or convalescent COVID-19. The chain is built from TRBV5-4 and TRBJ2-1; 11 bases agree with TRBD2. The source material was peripheral blood. CDR3: CASSPGASGGYYNEQFF. The CDR3 DNA sequence: TGTGCCAGCAGCCCCGGTGCTAGCGGGGGGTACTACAATGAGCAGTTCTTC.